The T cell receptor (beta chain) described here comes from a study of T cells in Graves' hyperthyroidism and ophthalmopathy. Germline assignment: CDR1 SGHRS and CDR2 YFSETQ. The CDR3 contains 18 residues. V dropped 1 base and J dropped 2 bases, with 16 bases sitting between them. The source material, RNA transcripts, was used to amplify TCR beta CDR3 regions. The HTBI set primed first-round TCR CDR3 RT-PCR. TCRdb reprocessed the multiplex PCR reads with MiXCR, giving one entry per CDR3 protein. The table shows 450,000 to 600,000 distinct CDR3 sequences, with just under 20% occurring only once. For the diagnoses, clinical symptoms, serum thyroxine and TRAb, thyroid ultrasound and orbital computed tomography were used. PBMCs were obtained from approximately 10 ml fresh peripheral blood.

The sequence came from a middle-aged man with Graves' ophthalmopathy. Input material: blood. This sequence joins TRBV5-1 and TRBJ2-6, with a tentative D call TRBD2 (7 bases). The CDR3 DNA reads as TGCGCCAGCAGCTTGATACCATCGGGGGGCGCTGGGGCCAACGTCCTGACTTTC. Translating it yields CASSLIPSGGAGANVLTF.